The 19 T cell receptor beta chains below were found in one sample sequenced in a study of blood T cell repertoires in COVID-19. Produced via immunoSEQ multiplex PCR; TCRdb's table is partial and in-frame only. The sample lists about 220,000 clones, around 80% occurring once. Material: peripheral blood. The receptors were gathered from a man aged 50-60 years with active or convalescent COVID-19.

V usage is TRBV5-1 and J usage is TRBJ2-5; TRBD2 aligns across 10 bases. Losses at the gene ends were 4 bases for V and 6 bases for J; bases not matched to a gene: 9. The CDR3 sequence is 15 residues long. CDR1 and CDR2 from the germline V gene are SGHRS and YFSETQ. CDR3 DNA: TGCGCCAGCAGCGACGCTAGCGGGAGATCAAAGACCCAGTACTTC. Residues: CASSDASGRSKTQYF.

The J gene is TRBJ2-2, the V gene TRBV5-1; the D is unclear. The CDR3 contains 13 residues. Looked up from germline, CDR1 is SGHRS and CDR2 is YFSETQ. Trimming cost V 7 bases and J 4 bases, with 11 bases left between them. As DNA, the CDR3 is TGCGCCAGCGGCCAAAGTGTCACCGGGGAGCTGTTTTTT. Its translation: CASGQSVTGELFF.

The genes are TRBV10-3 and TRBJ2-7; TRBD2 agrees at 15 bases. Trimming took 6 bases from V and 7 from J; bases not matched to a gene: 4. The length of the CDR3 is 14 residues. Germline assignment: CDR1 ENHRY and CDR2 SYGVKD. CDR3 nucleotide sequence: TGTGCCATCAGCTCCGGGACTAGCGGGAGGGAGCAGTACTTC. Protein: CAISSGTSGREQYF.

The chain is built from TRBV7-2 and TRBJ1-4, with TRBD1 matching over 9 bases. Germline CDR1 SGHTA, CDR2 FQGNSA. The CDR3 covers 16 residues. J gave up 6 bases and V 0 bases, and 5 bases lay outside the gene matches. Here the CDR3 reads CASSLAWTGVDEKLFF. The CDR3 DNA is TGTGCCAGCAGCTTAGCCTGGACAGGGGTGGATGAAAAACTGTTTTTT.

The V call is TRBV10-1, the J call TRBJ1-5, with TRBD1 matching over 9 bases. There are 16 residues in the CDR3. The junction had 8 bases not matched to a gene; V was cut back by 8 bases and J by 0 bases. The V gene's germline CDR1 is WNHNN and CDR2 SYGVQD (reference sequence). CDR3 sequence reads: CASRDRADYSNQPQHF. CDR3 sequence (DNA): TGCGCCAGCCGGGACAGGGCAGACTATAGCAATCAGCCCCAGCATTTT.

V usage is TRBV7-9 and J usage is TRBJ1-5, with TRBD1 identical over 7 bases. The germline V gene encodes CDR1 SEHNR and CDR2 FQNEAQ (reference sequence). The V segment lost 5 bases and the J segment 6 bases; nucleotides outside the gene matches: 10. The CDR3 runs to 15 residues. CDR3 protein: CASSAPDRYSQPQHF. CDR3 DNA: TGTGCCAGCAGCGCCCCGGACAGGTACAGTCAGCCCCAGCATTTT.

CDR3 residues: CASSIQGTGELFF. The CDR3 nucleotides are TGTGCCAGCAGCATACAGGGGACCGGGGAGCTGTTTTTT. V and J are TRBV7-3 and TRBJ2-2; TRBD1 aligns across 7 bases. The CDR3 contains 13 residues. The junction had 2 bases not matched to a gene; V was cut back by 5 bases and J by 5 bases. Germline assignment: CDR1 SGHTA and CDR2 FQGTGA.

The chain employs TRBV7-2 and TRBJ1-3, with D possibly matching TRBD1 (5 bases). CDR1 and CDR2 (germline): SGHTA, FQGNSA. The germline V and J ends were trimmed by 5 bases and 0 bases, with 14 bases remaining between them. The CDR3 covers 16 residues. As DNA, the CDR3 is TGTGCCAGCAGCCGTAATCCAGGGTTCTCTGGAAACACCATATATTTT. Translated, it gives CASSRNPGFSGNTIYF.

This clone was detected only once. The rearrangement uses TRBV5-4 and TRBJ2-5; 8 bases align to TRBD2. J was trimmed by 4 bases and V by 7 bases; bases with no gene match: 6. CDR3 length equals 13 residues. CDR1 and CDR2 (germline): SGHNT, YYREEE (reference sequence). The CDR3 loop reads CASGTRGGETQYF. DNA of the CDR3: TGTGCCAGCGGAACCCGGGGGGGAGAGACCCAGTACTTC.

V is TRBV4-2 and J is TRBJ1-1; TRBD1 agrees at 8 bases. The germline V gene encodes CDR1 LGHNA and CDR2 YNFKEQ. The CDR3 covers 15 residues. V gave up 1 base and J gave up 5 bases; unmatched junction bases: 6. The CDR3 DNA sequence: TGTGCCAGCAGCCAAGCGGGTACAGGGGGAACTGAAGCTTTCTTT. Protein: CASSQAGTGGTEAFF.

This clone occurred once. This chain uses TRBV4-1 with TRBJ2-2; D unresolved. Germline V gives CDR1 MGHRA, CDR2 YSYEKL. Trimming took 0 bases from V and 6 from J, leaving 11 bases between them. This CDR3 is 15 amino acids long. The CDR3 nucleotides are TGCGCCAGCAGCCAAGATTGGCTGCCACCCGGGGAGCTGTTTTTT. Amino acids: CASSQDWLPPGELFF.

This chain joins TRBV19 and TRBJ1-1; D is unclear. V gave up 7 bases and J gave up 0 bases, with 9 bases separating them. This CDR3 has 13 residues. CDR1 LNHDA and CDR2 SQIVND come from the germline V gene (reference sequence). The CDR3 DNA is TGTGCCAGTAAGTGGCGGATGAACACTGAAGCTTTCTTT. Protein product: CASKWRMNTEAFF. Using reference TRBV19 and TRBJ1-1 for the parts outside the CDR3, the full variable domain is DGGITQSPKYLFRKEGQNVTLSCEQNLNHDAMYWYRQDPGQGLRLIYYSQIVNDFQKGDIAEGYSVSREKKESFPLTVTSAQKNPTAFYLCASKWRMNTEAFFGQGTRLTVV.

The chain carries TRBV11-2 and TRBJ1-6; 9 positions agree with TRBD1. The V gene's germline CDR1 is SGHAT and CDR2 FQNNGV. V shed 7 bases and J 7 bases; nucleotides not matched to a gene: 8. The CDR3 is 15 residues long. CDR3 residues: CASTPRGQGNSPLHF. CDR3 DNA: TGTGCCAGCACCCCCCGGGGACAGGGAAATTCACCCCTCCACTTT.

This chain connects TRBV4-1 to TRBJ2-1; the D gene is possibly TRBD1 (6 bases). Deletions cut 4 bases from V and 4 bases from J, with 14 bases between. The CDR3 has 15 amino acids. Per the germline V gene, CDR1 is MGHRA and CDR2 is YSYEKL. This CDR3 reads CASSRSGTLYNEQFF. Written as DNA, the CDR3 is TGCGCCAGCAGCCGTTCGGGGACACTTTACAATGAGCAGTTCTTC.

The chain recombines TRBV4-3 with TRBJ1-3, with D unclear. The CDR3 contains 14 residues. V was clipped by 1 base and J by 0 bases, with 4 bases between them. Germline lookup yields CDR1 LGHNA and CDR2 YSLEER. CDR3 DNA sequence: TGCGCCAGCAGCCAAGTCAGCTCTGGAAACACCATATATTTT. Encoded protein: CASSQVSSGNTIYF.

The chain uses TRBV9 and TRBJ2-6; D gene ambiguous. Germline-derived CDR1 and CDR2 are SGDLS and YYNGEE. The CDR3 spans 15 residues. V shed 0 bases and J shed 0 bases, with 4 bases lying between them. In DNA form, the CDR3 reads TGTGCCAGCAGCGTAGCACTCTCTGGGGCCAACGTCCTGACTTTC. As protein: CASSVALSGANVLTF.

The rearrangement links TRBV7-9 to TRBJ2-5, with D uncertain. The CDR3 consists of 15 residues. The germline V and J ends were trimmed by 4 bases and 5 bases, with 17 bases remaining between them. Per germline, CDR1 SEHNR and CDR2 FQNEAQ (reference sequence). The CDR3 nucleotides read TGTGCCAGCAGCTCCCGTGGTACGGCGGAGGAGACCCAGTACTTC. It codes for CASSSRGTAEETQYF.

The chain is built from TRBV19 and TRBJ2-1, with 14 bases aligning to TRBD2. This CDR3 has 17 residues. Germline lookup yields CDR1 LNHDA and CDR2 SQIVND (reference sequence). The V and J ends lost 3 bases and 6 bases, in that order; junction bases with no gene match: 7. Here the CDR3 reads CASSIGTSGSSSNEQFF. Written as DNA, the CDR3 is TGTGCCAGTAGTATCGGGACTAGCGGGAGTAGTAGCAATGAGCAGTTCTTC.

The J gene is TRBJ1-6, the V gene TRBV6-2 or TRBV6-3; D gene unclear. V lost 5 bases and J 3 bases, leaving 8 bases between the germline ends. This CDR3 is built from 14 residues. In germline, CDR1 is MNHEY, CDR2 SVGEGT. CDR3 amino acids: CASSQGSYNSPLHF. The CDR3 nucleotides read TGTGCCAGCAGTCAAGGGAGCTATAATTCACCCCTCCACTTT.